This TCR beta chain stems from a study of brain metastases from non-small cell lung cancer. Study-wide points: T-cell clones appeared expanded in nearly 65% of brain metastases relative to matched primary tumors.

Generated by immunoSEQ multiplex PCR, the TCRdb table keeps only in-frame clones and is missing some. The table records roughly 15,000 clones, roughly four fifths of them present only once. On this clone itself: Its antigen is currently unknown.

Germline CDR1 is MNHEY and CDR2 is SVGAGI. The CDR3 length is 14 residues. Losses at the gene ends were 6 bases for V and 7 bases for J; bases not matched to a gene: 7. The genes are TRBV6-5 and TRBJ1-1; 11 nucleotides agree with TRBD1. This TCR was recovered from a donor at least 40 years old with non-small cell lung cancer. Material: primary lung tumor tissue. The CDR3 sequence is CASSYGGTGGEAFF. CDR3 DNA: TGTGCCAGCAGCTACGGCGGGACAGGGGGTGAAGCTTTCTTT.